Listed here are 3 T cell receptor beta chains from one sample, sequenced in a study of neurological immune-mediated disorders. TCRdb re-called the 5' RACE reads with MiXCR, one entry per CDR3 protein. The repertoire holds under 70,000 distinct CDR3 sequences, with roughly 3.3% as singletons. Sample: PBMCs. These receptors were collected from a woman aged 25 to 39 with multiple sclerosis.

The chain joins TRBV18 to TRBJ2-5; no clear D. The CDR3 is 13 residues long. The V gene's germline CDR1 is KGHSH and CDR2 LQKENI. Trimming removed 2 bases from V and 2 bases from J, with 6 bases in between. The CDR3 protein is CASSPGQQETQYF. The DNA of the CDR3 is TGTGCCAGCTCACCAGGGCAGCAAGAGACCCAGTACTTC.

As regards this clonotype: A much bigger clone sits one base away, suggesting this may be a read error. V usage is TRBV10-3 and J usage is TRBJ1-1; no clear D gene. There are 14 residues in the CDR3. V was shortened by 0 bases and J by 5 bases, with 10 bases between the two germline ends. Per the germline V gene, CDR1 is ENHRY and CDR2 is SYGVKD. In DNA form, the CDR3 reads TGTGCCATCAGTGAGTCGACTACGCGGACTGAAGCTTTCTTT. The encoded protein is CAISESTTRTEAFF.

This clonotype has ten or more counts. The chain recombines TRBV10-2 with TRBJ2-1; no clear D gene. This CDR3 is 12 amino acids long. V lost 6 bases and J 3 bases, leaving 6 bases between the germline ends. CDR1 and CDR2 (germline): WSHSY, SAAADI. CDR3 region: CASSRIYNEQFF. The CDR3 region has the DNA TGCGCCAGCAGCCGGATCTACAATGAGCAGTTCTTC.